This TCR beta chain was recovered during a study of cytomegalovirus exposure and HLA in healthy donors. PCR was performed using 60 Vbeta and 13 Jbeta primers. Measured with immunoSEQ multiplex PCR; TCRdb has only the in-frame clones, and not every one. The profile shows about 100,000 clones, approximately 78% of them singletons. Germline lookup yields CDR1 SGHDN and CDR2 FVKESK. Trimming removed 5 bases from V and 7 bases from J, with 12 bases in between. The CDR3 covers 13 residues. The sequencing input was PBMCs. This receptor was obtained from a woman between 55 and 75 years old in good health and CMV-seronegative. V usage is TRBV14 and J usage is TRBJ2-1; D is uncertain. The CDR3 nucleotides are TGTGCCAGCAGCGGTAGTTCCTCAAATGAGCAGTTCTTC. This gives the protein CASSGSSSNEQFF.